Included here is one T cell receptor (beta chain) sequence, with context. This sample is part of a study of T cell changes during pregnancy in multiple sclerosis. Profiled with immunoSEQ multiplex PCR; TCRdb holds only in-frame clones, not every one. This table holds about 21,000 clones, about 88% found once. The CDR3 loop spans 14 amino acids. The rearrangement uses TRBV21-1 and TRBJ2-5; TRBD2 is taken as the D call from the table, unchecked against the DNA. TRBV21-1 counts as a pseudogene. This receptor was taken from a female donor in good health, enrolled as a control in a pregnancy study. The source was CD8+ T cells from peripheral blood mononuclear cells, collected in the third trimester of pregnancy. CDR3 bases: TGTGCCAGCAGCAAAGCGCACGGTCAAGAGACCCAGTACTTC. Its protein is CASSKAHGQETQYF.